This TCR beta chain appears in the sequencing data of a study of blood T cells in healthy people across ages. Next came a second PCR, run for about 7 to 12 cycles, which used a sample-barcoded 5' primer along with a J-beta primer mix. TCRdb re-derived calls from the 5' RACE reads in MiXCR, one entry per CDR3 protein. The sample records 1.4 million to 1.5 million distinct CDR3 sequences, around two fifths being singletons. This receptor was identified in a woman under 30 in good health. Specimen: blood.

The CDR3 nucleotides read TGTGCCAGCAGGGGAACGAGCACCTACAATGAGCAGTTCTTC. Amino acids: CASRGTSTYNEQFF. This sequence joins TRBV12-3 or TRBV12-4 and TRBJ2-1; D is ambiguous. The CDR3 runs 14 residues. V was cut by 6 bases and J by 2 bases, with 11 bases left in between.